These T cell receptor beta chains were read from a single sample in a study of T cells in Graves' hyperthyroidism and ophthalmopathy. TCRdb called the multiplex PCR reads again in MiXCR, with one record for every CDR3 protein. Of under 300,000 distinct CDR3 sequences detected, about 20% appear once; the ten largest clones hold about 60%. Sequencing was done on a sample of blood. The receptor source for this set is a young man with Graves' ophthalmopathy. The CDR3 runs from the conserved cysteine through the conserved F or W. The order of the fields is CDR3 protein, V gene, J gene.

CDR3: CATSRDRGRGELFF
V: TRBV15
J: TRBJ2-2

CDR3: CSARDGTSGIIDTQYF
V: TRBV20-1
J: TRBJ2-3

CDR3: CASSYSTGVTGELFF
V: TRBV6-6
J: TRBJ2-2

CDR3: CASSDRGRGPYGYTF
V: TRBV6-2/TRBV6-3
J: TRBJ1-2

CDR3: CASSLNRGLGDTQYF
V: TRBV7-3
J: TRBJ2-3

CDR3: CASSLSRDEQFF
V: TRBV27
J: TRBJ2-1

CDR3: CASSSLGLASHNEQFF
V: TRBV28
J: TRBJ2-1

CDR3: CASSYSRYQGVNTEAFF
V: TRBV6-6
J: TRBJ1-1

CDR3: CASSRAGGADGYTF
V: TRBV7-9
J: TRBJ1-2

CDR3: CASSDSAQVVETQYF
V: TRBV25-1
J: TRBJ2-5

CDR3: CASSTDSRRAKNIQYF
V: TRBV19
J: TRBJ2-4

CDR3: CASSEGQSSNYGYTF
V: TRBV2
J: TRBJ1-2

CDR3: CASSPLRGKNYNEQFF
V: TRBV18
J: TRBJ2-1

CDR3: CASSYLRKPLYTF
V: TRBV6-1
J: TRBJ1-2

CDR3: CASSFDVPAFF
V: TRBV5-5
J: TRBJ1-1